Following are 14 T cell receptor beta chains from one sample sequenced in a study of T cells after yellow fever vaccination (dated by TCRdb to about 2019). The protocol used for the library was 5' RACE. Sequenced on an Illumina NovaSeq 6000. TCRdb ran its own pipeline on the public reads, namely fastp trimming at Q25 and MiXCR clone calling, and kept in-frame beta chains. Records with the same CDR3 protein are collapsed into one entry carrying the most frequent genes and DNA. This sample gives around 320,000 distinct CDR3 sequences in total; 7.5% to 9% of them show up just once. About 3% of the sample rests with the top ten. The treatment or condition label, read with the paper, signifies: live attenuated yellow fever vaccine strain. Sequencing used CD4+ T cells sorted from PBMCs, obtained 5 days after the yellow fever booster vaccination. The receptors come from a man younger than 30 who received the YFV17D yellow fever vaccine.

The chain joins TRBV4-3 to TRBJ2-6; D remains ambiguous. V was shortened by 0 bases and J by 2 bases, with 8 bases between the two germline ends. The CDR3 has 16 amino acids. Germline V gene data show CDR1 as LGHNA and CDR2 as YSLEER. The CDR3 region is CASSQDRPAGANVLTF. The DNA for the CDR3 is TGCGCCAGCAGCCAAGATCGGCCGGCTGGGGCCAACGTCCTGACTTTC.

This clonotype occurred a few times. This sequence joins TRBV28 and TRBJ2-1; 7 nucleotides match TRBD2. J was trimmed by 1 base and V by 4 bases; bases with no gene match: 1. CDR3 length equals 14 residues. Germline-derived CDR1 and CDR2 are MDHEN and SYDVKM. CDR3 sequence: CASSWGGSYNEQFF. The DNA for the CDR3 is TGTGCCAGCAGTTGGGGGGGATCCTACAATGAGCAGTTCTTC.

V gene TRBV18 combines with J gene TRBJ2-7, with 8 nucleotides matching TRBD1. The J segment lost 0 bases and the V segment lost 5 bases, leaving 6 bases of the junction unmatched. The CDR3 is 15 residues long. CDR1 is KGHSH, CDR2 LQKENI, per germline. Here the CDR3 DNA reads TGTGCCAGCTCAGCGGACAGGGCAAGCTCCTACGAGCAGTACTTC. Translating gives CASSADRASSYEQYF.

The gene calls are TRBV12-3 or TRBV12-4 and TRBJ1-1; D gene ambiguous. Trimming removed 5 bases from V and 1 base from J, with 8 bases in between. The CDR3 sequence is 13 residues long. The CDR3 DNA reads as TGTGCCAGCAGTCTACAGTCGAACACTGAAGCTTTCTTT. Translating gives CASSLQSNTEAFF.

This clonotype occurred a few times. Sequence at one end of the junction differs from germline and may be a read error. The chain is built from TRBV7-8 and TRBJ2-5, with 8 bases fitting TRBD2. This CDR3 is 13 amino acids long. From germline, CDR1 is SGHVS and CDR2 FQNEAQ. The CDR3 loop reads CASSSREGSLLSF. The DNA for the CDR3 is TGTGCCAGCAGCTCCCGGGAGGGTTCCCTCCTGTCCTTC.

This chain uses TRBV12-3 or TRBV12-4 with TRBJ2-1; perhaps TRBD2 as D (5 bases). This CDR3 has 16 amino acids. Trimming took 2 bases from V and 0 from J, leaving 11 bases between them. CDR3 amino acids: CASSLLPGSSYNEQFF. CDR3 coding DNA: TGTGCCAGCAGTTTATTGCCGGGGAGCTCCTACAATGAGCAGTTCTTC.

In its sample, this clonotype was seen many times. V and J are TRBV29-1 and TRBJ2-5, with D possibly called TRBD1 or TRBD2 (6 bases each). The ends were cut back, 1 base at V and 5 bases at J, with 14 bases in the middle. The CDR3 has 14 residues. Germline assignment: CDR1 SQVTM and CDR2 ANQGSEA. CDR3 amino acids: CSVEGLGGLETQYF. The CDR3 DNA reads TGCAGCGTTGAAGGGTTAGGGGGGCTGGAGACCCAGTACTTC.

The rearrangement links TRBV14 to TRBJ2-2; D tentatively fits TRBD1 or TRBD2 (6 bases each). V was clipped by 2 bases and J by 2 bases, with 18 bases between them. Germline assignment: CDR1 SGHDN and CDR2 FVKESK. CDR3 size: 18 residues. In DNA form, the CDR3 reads TGTGCCAGCAGCCAACGACTAGACGGGACATTTAACACCGGGGAGCTGTTTTTT. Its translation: CASSQRLDGTFNTGELFF.

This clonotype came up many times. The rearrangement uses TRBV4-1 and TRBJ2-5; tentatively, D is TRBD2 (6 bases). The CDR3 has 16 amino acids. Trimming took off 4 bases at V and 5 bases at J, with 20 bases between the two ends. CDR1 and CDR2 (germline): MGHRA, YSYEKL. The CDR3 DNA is TGCGCCAGCAGCCGAGAGAGCGGAGGGTCGGATGAGACCCAGTACTTC. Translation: CASSRESGGSDETQYF.

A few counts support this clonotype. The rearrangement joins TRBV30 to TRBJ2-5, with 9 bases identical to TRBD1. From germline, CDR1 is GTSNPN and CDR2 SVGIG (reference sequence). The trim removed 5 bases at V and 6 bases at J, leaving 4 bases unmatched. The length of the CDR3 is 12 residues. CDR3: CAWEQGAQTQYF. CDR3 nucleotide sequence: TGTGCCTGGGAACAGGGGGCTCAGACCCAGTACTTC.

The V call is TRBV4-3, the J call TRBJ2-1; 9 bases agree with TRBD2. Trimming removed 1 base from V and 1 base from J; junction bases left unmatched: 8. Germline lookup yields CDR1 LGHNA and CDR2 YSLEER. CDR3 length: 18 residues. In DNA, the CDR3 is TGCGCCAGCAGCCAAGGGGAGCGGGGGGTTACTTCCTACAATGAGCAGTTCTTC. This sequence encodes CASSQGERGVTSYNEQFF.

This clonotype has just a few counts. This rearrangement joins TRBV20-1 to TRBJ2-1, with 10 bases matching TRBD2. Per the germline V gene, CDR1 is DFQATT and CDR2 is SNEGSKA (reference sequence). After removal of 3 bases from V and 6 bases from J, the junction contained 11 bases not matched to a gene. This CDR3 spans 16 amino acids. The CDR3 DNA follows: TGCAGTGCTAGTGCTCCGGGACTAGCGTCTCGCAATGAGCAGTTCTTC. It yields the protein CSASAPGLASRNEQFF.

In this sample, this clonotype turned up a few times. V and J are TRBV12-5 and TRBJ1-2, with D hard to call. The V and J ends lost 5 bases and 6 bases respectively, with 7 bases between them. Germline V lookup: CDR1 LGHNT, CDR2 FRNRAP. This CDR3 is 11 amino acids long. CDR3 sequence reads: CASGPIHGYTF. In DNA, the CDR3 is TGTGCTAGTGGTCCTATCCATGGCTACACCTTC.

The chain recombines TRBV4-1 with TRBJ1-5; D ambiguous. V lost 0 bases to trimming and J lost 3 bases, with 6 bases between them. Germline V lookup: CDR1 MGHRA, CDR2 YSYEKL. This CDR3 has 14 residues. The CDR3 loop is CASSQEEVNQPQHF. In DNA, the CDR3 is TGCGCCAGCAGCCAAGAGGAGGTCAATCAGCCCCAGCATTTT.